This TCR beta chain was captured in a study of blood T cell repertoires in COVID-19. Study as a whole: Both acute and convalescent COVID-19 samples were obtained from the United States, Italy and Spain. From T cells, B-cell-depleted T cells, or PBMCs came the material, which was cDNA or gDNA.

There are 15 residues in the CDR3. J gave up 3 bases and V 6 bases, and 7 bases lay outside the gene matches. Germline values: CDR1 SGHVS, CDR2 FQNEAQ. Per the original methods: Estimates of nucleated cell counts were drawn from the amplification of reference gene primers. Here immunoSEQ multiplex PCR was the method, and the copy in TCRdb shows in-frame clones only, minus some. V, J and clone size are taken as reported in that table, and D and trimming were inferred from the DNA itself. The data show 80,000 or so clones, 80% seen once. Source material: peripheral blood. The chain links TRBV7-8 to TRBJ1-4, with TRBD1 matching 7 bases. The TCR comes from a woman in her seventies with acute or convalescent COVID-19. This chain's CDR3 is CASSGGGTANEKLFF. The CDR3 DNA follows: TGTGCCAGCAGTGGCGGCGGGACAGCTAATGAAAAACTGTTTTTT.